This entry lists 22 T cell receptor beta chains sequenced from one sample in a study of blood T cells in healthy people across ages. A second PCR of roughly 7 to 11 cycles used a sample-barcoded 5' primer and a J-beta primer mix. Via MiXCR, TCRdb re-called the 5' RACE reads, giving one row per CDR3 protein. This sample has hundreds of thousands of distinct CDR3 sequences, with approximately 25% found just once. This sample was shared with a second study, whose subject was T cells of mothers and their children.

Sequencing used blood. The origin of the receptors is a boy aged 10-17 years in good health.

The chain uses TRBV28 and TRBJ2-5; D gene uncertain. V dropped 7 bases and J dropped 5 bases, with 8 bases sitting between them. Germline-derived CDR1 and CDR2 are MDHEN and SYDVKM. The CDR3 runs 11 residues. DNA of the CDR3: TGTGCCAGCACCCAGATGGAGACCCAGTACTTC. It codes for CASTQMETQYF.

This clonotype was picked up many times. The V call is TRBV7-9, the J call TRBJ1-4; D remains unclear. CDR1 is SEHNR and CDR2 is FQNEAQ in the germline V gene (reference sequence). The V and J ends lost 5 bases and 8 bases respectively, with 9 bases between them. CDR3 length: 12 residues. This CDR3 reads CASSVLGEKLFF. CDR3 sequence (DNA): TGTGCCAGCAGCGTACTGGGGGAAAAACTGTTTTTT. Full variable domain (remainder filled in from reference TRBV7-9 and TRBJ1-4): DTGVSQNPRHKITKRGQNVTFRCDPISEHNRLYWYRQTLGQGPEFLTYFQNEAQLEKSRLLSDRFSAERPKGSFSTLEIQRTEQGDSAMYLCASSVLGEKLFFGSGTQLSVL.

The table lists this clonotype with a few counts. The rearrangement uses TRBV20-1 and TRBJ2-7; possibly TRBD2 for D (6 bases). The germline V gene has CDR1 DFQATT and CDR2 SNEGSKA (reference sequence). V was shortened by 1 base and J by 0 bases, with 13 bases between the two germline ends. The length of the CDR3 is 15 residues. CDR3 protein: CSARVWGESSYEQYF. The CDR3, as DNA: TGCAGTGCTAGAGTGTGGGGGGAGAGCTCCTACGAGCAGTACTTC.

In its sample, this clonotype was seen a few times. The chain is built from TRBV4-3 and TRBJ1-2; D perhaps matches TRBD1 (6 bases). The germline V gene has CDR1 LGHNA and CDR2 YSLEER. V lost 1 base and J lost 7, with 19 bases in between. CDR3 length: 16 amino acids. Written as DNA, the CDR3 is TGCGCCAGCAGCCAAGGTTGGGGGGGCGACTCGTCTGGCTACACCTTC. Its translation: CASSQGWGGDSSGYTF.

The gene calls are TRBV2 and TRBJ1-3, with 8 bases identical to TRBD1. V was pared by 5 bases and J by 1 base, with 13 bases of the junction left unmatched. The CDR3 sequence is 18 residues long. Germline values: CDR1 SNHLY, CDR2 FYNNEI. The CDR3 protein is CASSFRGQGLLSGNTIYF. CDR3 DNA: TGTGCCAGCAGTTTTCGCGGACAGGGTCTATTGTCTGGAAACACCATATATTTT.

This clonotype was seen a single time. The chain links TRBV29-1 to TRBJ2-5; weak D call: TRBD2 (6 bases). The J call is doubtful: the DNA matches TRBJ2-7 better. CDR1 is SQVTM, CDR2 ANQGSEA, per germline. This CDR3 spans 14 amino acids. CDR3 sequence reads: CSVDVAGTPYEQYF. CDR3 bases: TGCAGCGTTGACGTTGCGGGGACGCCCTACGAGCAGTACTTC.

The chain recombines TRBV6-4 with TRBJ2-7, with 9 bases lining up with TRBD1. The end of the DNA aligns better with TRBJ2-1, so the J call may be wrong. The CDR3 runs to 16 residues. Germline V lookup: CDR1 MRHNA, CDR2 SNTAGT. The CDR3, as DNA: TGTGCCAGCGGCAGAGAGACAGGGGGATTTAGCAATGAGCAGTTCTTC. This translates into CASGRETGGFSNEQFF.

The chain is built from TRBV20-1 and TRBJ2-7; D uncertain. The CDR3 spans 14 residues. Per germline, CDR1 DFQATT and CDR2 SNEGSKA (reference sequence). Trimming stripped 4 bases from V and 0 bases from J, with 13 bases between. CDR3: CSAKLDGSSYEQYF. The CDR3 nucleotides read TGCAGTGCTAAGCTAGACGGCTCCTCCTACGAGCAGTACTTC.

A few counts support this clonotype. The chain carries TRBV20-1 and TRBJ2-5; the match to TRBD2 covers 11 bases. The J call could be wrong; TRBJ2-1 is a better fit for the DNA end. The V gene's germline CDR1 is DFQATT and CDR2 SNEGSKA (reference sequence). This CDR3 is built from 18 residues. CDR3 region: CSASWVLAGGDRGYEQFF. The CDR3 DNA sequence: TGCAGTGCTAGTTGGGTCCTAGCGGGAGGTGACCGGGGTTATGAGCAGTTCTTC.

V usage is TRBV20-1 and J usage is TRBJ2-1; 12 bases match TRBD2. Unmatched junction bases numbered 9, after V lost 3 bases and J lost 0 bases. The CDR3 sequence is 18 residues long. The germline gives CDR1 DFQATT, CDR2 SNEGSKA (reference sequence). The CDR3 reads CSASLGLAGRSSYNEQFF. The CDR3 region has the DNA TGCAGTGCTAGCCTAGGACTAGCGGGACGCAGCTCCTACAATGAGCAGTTCTTC.

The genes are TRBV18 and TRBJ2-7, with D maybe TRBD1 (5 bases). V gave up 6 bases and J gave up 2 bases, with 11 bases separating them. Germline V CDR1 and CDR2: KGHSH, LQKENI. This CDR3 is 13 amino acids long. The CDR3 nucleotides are TGTGCCAGCTCCCCGCAGGGTCCCTACGAGCAGTACTTC. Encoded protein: CASSPQGPYEQYF.

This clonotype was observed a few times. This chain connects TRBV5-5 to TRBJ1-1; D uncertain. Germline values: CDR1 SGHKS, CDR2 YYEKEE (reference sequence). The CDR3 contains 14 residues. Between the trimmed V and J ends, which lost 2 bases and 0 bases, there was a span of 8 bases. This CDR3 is CASSLSSLNTEAFF. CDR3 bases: TGTGCCAGCAGCTTATCAAGTTTGAACACTGAAGCTTTCTTT.

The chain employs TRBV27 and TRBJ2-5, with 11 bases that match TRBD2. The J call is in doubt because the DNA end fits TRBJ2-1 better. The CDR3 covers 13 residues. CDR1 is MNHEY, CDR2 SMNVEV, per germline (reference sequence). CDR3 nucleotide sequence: TGTGCCAGCCGGGCTAGCGGGAGGAGTGAGCAGTTCTTC. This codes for CASRASGRSEQFF.

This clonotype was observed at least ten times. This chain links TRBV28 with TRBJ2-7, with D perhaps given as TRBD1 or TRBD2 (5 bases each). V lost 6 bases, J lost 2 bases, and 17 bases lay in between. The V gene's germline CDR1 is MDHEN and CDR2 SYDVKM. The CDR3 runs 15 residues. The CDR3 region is CASRPTPGRTYEQYF. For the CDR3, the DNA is TGTGCCAGCAGACCGACCCCGGGACGGACCTACGAGCAGTACTTC.

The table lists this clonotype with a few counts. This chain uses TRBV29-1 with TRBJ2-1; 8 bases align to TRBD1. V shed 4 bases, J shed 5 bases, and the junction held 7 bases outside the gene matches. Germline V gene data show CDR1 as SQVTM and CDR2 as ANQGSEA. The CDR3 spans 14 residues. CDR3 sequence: CSVALAGQDNEQFF. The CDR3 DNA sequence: TGCAGCGTTGCCCTCGCGGGACAGGACAATGAGCAGTTCTTC.

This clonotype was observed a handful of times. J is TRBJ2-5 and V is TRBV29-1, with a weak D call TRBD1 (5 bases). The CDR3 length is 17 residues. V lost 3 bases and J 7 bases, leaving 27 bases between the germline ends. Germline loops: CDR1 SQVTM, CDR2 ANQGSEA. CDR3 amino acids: CSVETRPPDSVGRTQYF. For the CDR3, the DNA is TGCAGCGTTGAGACCAGACCACCCGACAGTGTAGGTCGGACCCAGTACTTC. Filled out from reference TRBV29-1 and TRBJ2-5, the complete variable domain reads SAVISQKPSRDICQRGTSLTIQCQVDSQVTMMFWYRQQPGQSLTLIATANQGSEATYESGFVIDKFPISRPNLTFSTLTVSNMSPEDSSIYLCSVETRPPDSVGRTQYFGPGTRLLVL.

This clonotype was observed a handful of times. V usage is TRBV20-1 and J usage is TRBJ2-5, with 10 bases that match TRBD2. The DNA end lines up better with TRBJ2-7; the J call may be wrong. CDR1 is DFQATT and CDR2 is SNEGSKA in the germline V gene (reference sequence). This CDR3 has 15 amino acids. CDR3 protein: CSARSGTSVSYEQYF. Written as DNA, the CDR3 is TGCAGTGCTAGGAGCGGGACTAGCGTATCCTACGAGCAGTACTTC.

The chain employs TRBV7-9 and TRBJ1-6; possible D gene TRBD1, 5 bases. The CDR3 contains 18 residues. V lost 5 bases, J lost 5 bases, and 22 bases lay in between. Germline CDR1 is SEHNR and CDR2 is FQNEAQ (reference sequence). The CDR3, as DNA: TGTGCCAGCAGCCCCCGGTTAATAGGAGGGGCAGATAATTCACCCCTCCACTTT. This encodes CASSPRLIGGADNSPLHF. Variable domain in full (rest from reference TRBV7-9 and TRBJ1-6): DTGVSQNPRHKITKRGQNVTFRCDPISEHNRLYWYRQTLGQGPEFLTYFQNEAQLEKSRLLSDRFSAERPKGSFSTLEIQRTEQGDSAMYLCASSPRLIGGADNSPLHFGNGTRLTVT.

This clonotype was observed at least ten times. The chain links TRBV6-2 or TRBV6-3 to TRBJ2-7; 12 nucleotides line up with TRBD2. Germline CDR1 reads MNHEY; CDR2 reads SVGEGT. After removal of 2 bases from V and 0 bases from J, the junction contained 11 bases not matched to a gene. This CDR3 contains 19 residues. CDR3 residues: CASSYPTGLAGPLSYEQYF. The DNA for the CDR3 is TGTGCCAGCAGTTACCCAACCGGACTAGCGGGGCCACTCTCCTACGAGCAGTACTTC.

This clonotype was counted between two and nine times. The DNA of the CDR3 is TGTGCCAGCAGCGTAGCCGGCCCCGTACCTGGAAACACCATATATTTT. It is translated as CASSVAGPVPGNTIYF. This rearrangement joins TRBV9 to TRBJ1-3; D remains unclear. Trimming cost V 0 bases and J 2 bases, with 12 bases left between them. The germline V gene has CDR1 SGDLS and CDR2 YYNGEE. The CDR3 is 16 residues long.

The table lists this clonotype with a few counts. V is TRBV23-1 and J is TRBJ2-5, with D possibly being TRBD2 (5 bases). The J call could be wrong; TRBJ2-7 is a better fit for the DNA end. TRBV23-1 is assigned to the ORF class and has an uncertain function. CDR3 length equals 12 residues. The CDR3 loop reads CASSQRDYEQYF. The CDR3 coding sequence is TGCGCCAGCAGTCAACGGGACTACGAGCAGTACTTC.

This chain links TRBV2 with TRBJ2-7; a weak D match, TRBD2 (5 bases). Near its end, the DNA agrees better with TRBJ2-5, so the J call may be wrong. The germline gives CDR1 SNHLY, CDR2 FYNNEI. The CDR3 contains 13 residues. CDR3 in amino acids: CASAGSAQETQYF. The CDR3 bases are TGTGCCAGCGCGGGCAGCGCACAAGAGACCCAGTACTTC.